Listed below are T cell receptor beta chains from one sample, sequenced in a study of cytomegalovirus exposure and HLA in healthy donors. Clones were sequenced by immunoSEQ multiplex PCR, and TCRdb holds only the in-frame ones, with some missing. The sample has about 140,000 clones, roughly 80% seen once. Sample: PBMCs. The receptors stem from a woman in her 50s in good health and CMV-seropositive. The CDR3 runs from the conserved cysteine through the conserved F or W. The order of the fields is CDR3 DNA, CDR3 protein, V gene, J gene, CDR3 length, D gene, clone size. D genes are given only for firm matches. Only part of the rows carry a size: once, few, many, or a class if the clone is expanded.

CDR3 DNA: TGCAGCGTTCAAGACAGATCGAACACTGAAGCTTTCTTT
CDR3 protein: CSVQDRSNTEAFF
V gene: TRBV29-1
J gene: TRBJ1-1
CDR3 length: 13
D gene: NA
clone size: few

CDR3 DNA: TGTGCCAGCACCCCCGGGGGGACTAGCATCTACGAGCAGTACTTC
CDR3 protein: CASTPGGTSIYEQYF
V gene: TRBV5-4
J gene: TRBJ2-7
CDR3 length: 15
D gene: TRBD2
clone size: NA

CDR3 DNA: TGTGCTAGTGGTTTGGTACAGGGCGGCTACAATGAGCAGTTCTTC
CDR3 protein: CASGLVQGGYNEQFF
V gene: TRBV12-5
J gene: TRBJ2-1
CDR3 length: 15
D gene: NA
clone size: few

CDR3 DNA: TGTGCCAGCAGCGTATTCCCCCCAGCGGGGGTCACCGGGGAGCCGTTTTTT
CDR3 protein: CASSVFPPAGVTGEPFF
V gene: TRBV9
J gene: TRBJ2-2
CDR3 length: 17
D gene: TRBD2
clone size: NA

CDR3 DNA: TGTGCTAGTGGTTTGGTATTGGGACAGGGTTGGAGAAATCAGCCCCAGCATTTT
CDR3 protein: CASGLVLGQGWRNQPQHF
V gene: TRBV12-5
J gene: TRBJ1-5
CDR3 length: 18
D gene: TRBD1
clone size: once

CDR3 DNA: TGTGCCACCCTTGGGGACAGCTACGAGCAGTACTTC
CDR3 protein: CATLGDSYEQYF
V gene: TRBV6-5
J gene: TRBJ2-7
CDR3 length: 12
D gene: TRBD1
clone size: once

CDR3 DNA: TGCGCCAGCAGCTTCGGGAGAGGGGAAGCCACTGAAGCTTTCTTT
CDR3 protein: CASSFGRGEATEAFF
V gene: TRBV5-1
J gene: TRBJ1-1
CDR3 length: 15
D gene: NA
clone size: NA

CDR3 DNA: TGTGCCAGCAGCCCCCGGGACAGGGGTACCTACAATGAGCAGTTCTTC
CDR3 protein: CASSPRDRGTYNEQFF
V gene: TRBV5-4
J gene: TRBJ2-1
CDR3 length: 16
D gene: TRBD1
clone size: NA

CDR3 DNA: TGTGCTAGTGGTTTGCAACTGAACTATGGCTACACCTTC
CDR3 protein: CASGLQLNYGYTF
V gene: TRBV12-5
J gene: TRBJ1-2
CDR3 length: 13
D gene: NA
clone size: NA

CDR3 DNA: TGCGCCAGCAGTCCCGGCCGACAGGGATACCCTTCCGGGGCCAACGTCCTGACTTTC
CDR3 protein: CASSPGRQGYPSGANVLTF
V gene: TRBV5-1
J gene: TRBJ2-6
CDR3 length: 19
D gene: TRBD1
clone size: few

CDR3 DNA: TGTGCCTGGAGTTACGACAGCATTTCAGTGACTTTCTTT
CDR3 protein: CAWSYDSISVTFF
V gene: TRBV30
J gene: TRBJ1-1
CDR3 length: 13
D gene: NA
clone size: NA

CDR3 DNA: TGTGCCAGCAGCGCCGACAGGGTAGGCGGCTACACCTTC
CDR3 protein: CASSADRVGGYTF
V gene: TRBV2
J gene: TRBJ1-2
CDR3 length: 13
D gene: TRBD1
clone size: NA

CDR3 DNA: TGTGCCAGCAGCTTGCACTCGGACAGATCCTACGAGCAGTACTTC
CDR3 protein: CASSLHSDRSYEQYF
V gene: TRBV5-5
J gene: TRBJ2-7
CDR3 length: 15
D gene: NA
clone size: NA

CDR3 DNA: TGTGCCTGGAGTGTTAAGGACACAGCTTTCTTT
CDR3 protein: CAWSVKDTAFF
V gene: TRBV30
J gene: TRBJ1-1
CDR3 length: 11
D gene: NA
clone size: few

CDR3 DNA: TGTGCCAGCAGTGAGGGGACTAGCACAGATACGCAGTATTTT
CDR3 protein: CASSEGTSTDTQYF
V gene: TRBV6-4
J gene: TRBJ2-3
CDR3 length: 14
D gene: NA
clone size: NA

CDR3 DNA: TGCAGTGCTACCTACACAGATACGCAGTATTTT
CDR3 protein: CSATYTDTQYF
V gene: TRBV20-1
J gene: TRBJ2-3
CDR3 length: 11
D gene: NA
clone size: NA

CDR3 DNA: TGTGCCAGCGGCCAGGGACTAGCCAAAAACATTCAGTACTTC
CDR3 protein: CASGQGLAKNIQYF
V gene: TRBV7-2
J gene: TRBJ2-4
CDR3 length: 14
D gene: NA
clone size: NA

CDR3 DNA: TGCGCCAGCAGCACAAACCCAGGGGGCGAAAACACTGAAGCTTTCTTT
CDR3 protein: CASSTNPGGENTEAFF
V gene: TRBV5-1
J gene: TRBJ1-1
CDR3 length: 16
D gene: TRBD1
clone size: NA

CDR3 DNA: TGCGCCAGCAGCCCCCCAAGGGAGGGCGTAAACTATGGCTACACCTTC
CDR3 protein: CASSPPREGVNYGYTF
V gene: TRBV5-1
J gene: TRBJ1-2
CDR3 length: 16
D gene: NA
clone size: once

CDR3 DNA: TGTGCCTGGAGTGGACTACTCATTGAGCAGTTCTTC
CDR3 protein: CAWSGLLIEQFF
V gene: TRBV30
J gene: TRBJ2-1
CDR3 length: 12
D gene: NA
clone size: NA

CDR3 DNA: TGTGCCACCAGCAGAGGTCAGGGGGGTAATACCGGGGAGCTGTTTTTT
CDR3 protein: CATSRGQGGNTGELFF
V gene: TRBV15
J gene: TRBJ2-2
CDR3 length: 16
D gene: NA
clone size: NA

CDR3 DNA: TGTGCCAGCAGCTTCAGACTAGCGCGGTACGAGCAGTACTTC
CDR3 protein: CASSFRLARYEQYF
V gene: TRBV5-6
J gene: TRBJ2-7
CDR3 length: 14
D gene: TRBD2
clone size: NA

CDR3 DNA: TGTGCCAGTAGTATAGGCGCTAGCGGGGGGGCCTTTGAGCAGTTCTTC
CDR3 protein: CASSIGASGGAFEQFF
V gene: TRBV19
J gene: TRBJ2-1
CDR3 length: 16
D gene: TRBD2
clone size: NA

CDR3 DNA: TGTGCCAGCAGCCCTGCTCCGGGAAACAATCAGCCCCAGCATTTT
CDR3 protein: CASSPAPGNNQPQHF
V gene: TRBV5-4
J gene: TRBJ1-5
CDR3 length: 15
D gene: NA
clone size: NA

CDR3 DNA: TGTGCCAGCAGTGATCCTAGCGGAAGTAGGGGAGCCACAGATACGCAGTATTTT
CDR3 protein: CASSDPSGSRGATDTQYF
V gene: TRBV6-1
J gene: TRBJ2-3
CDR3 length: 18
D gene: TRBD2
clone size: NA

CDR3 DNA: TGTGCCAGCAGCGACGGGGGTGGTCAGCCCCAGCATTTT
CDR3 protein: CASSDGGGQPQHF
V gene: TRBV2
J gene: TRBJ1-5
CDR3 length: 13
D gene: NA
clone size: NA

CDR3 DNA: TGTGCCAGCAGTTCCTCCACCGGGACAAGAAATGAAAAACTGTTTTTT
CDR3 protein: CASSSSTGTRNEKLFF
V gene: TRBV28
J gene: TRBJ1-4
CDR3 length: 16
D gene: NA
clone size: NA

CDR3 DNA: TGTGCCAGCAGGTTACAGGGATCCAACGTCCTGACTTTC
CDR3 protein: CASRLQGSNVLTF
V gene: TRBV6-5
J gene: TRBJ2-6
CDR3 length: 13
D gene: NA
clone size: NA

CDR3 DNA: TGTGCCAGCAGCCAACCGGGATGGACAGGGGAGGGTCAGCCCCAGCATTTT
CDR3 protein: CASSQPGWTGEGQPQHF
V gene: TRBV7-8
J gene: TRBJ1-5
CDR3 length: 17
D gene: TRBD1
clone size: few

CDR3 DNA: TGTGCCAGCAGCTCTCCGGGACTAGCGGACTACACCGGGGAGCTGTTTTTT
CDR3 protein: CASSSPGLADYTGELFF
V gene: TRBV7-9
J gene: TRBJ2-2
CDR3 length: 17
D gene: TRBD2
clone size: NA

CDR3 DNA: TGTGCCTGTCTGACAATCGGGGGGGGAGCGACAGATACGCAGTATTTT
CDR3 protein: CACLTIGGGATDTQYF
V gene: TRBV30
J gene: TRBJ2-3
CDR3 length: 16
D gene: TRBD2
clone size: NA

CDR3 DNA: TGCGCCAGCAGCCCTGGGACAGACAGAAACACCATATATTTT
CDR3 protein: CASSPGTDRNTIYF
V gene: TRBV5-1
J gene: TRBJ1-3
CDR3 length: 14
D gene: TRBD1
clone size: NA

CDR3 DNA: TGTGCCAGCTCTCAGCGGGACTCTTACACCGGGGAGCTGTTTTTT
CDR3 protein: CASSQRDSYTGELFF
V gene: TRBV18
J gene: TRBJ2-2
CDR3 length: 15
D gene: TRBD2
clone size: NA

CDR3 DNA: TGCAGCGTCGTTATCGAGATCCAGTACTTC
CDR3 protein: CSVVIEIQYF
V gene: TRBV29-1
J gene: TRBJ2-5
CDR3 length: 10
D gene: NA
clone size: NA

CDR3 DNA: TGTGCCAGCAGTTTCCTAACAGGGCAGGGAAACATTCAGTACTTC
CDR3 protein: CASSFLTGQGNIQYF
V gene: TRBV28
J gene: TRBJ2-4
CDR3 length: 15
D gene: NA
clone size: NA

CDR3 DNA: TGTGCCACCAGCAGGGCAGGGGATCCGTCCTACGAGCAGTACTTC
CDR3 protein: CATSRAGDPSYEQYF
V gene: TRBV15
J gene: TRBJ2-7
CDR3 length: 15
D gene: NA
clone size: few

CDR3 DNA: TGTGCCAGCAGCTTGGAAGGGGGAAACAATCAGCCCCAGCATTTT
CDR3 protein: CASSLEGGNNQPQHF
V gene: TRBV5-6
J gene: TRBJ1-5
CDR3 length: 15
D gene: NA
clone size: NA

CDR3 DNA: TGTGCCTGGCTCCGGACAGGGGGCCCCGGGGATACGCAGTATTTT
CDR3 protein: CAWLRTGGPGDTQYF
V gene: TRBV30
J gene: TRBJ2-3
CDR3 length: 15
D gene: TRBD1
clone size: NA

CDR3 DNA: TGTGCCAGCAGCTTACCGACAGGGGGTGGAGACACTGAAGCTTTCTTT
CDR3 protein: CASSLPTGGGDTEAFF
V gene: TRBV5-6
J gene: TRBJ1-1
CDR3 length: 16
D gene: TRBD1
clone size: NA

CDR3 DNA: TGTGCCAGCAGTGACGCAGGGGCCCAGCCCCAGCATTTT
CDR3 protein: CASSDAGAQPQHF
V gene: TRBV2
J gene: TRBJ1-5
CDR3 length: 13
D gene: NA
clone size: few

CDR3 DNA: TGTGCTAGTGGTTCCCTACTGTGGGCCGAGCAGTACTTC
CDR3 protein: CASGSLLWAEQYF
V gene: TRBV12-5
J gene: TRBJ2-7
CDR3 length: 13
D gene: NA
clone size: NA

CDR3 DNA: TGTGCCAGCAGCGAGGGATCCAATCAGCCCCAGCATTTT
CDR3 protein: CASSEGSNQPQHF
V gene: TRBV7-2
J gene: TRBJ1-5
CDR3 length: 13
D gene: NA
clone size: once

CDR3 DNA: TGTGCCAGCAGCTTCAACAGGGGGCTTACTGAAGCTTTCTTT
CDR3 protein: CASSFNRGLTEAFF
V gene: TRBV5-6
J gene: TRBJ1-1
CDR3 length: 14
D gene: TRBD1
clone size: NA

CDR3 DNA: TGTGCCAGCAGCTTACTGGACAGGGAAGGTGACTACACCTTC
CDR3 protein: CASSLLDREGDYTF
V gene: TRBV7-6
J gene: TRBJ1-2
CDR3 length: 14
D gene: TRBD1
clone size: few

CDR3 DNA: TGTGCCAGCAGGGCGGGACCCGGGAACTATGGCTACACCTTC
CDR3 protein: CASRAGPGNYGYTF
V gene: TRBV2
J gene: TRBJ1-2
CDR3 length: 14
D gene: NA
clone size: once

CDR3 DNA: TGTGCCAGCAGCATGGGGACAGGTTTCTCCTACGAGCAGTACTTC
CDR3 protein: CASSMGTGFSYEQYF
V gene: TRBV21-1
J gene: TRBJ2-7
CDR3 length: 15
D gene: NA
clone size: NA

CDR3 DNA: TGTGCCAGCAGTGCCGTGGTTGCGGGAGTACGGCCCCAGCATTTT
CDR3 protein: CASSAVVAGVRPQHF
V gene: TRBV6-1
J gene: TRBJ1-5
CDR3 length: 15
D gene: NA
clone size: NA

CDR3 DNA: TGTGCCAGCAGCTTATCCGGAATCCCAGGTTATGGCTACACCTTC
CDR3 protein: CASSLSGIPGYGYTF
V gene: TRBV7-9
J gene: TRBJ1-2
CDR3 length: 15
D gene: NA
clone size: NA

CDR3 DNA: TGTGCCAGCAGCCCGGAGGGGACTTCCCTGGTGGGATCACCCCTCCACTTT
CDR3 protein: CASSPEGTSLVGSPLHF
V gene: TRBV7-2
J gene: TRBJ1-6
CDR3 length: 17
D gene: NA
clone size: NA

CDR3 DNA: TGTGCCAGCAGCTTAGATTTAGGGGGAGCATTGGACGAGCAGTACTTC
CDR3 protein: CASSLDLGGALDEQYF
V gene: TRBV11-2
J gene: TRBJ2-7
CDR3 length: 16
D gene: NA
clone size: NA

CDR3 DNA: TGTGCCGGTAGCGGGGGGGTTCAAGAGACCCAGTACTTC
CDR3 protein: CAGSGGVQETQYF
V gene: TRBV6-1
J gene: TRBJ2-5
CDR3 length: 13
D gene: TRBD2
clone size: NA

CDR3 DNA: TGTGCCAGCATCCGGAGGGCTAGAGGCCGTGAAGATACGCAGTATTTT
CDR3 protein: CASIRRARGREDTQYF
V gene: TRBV5-4
J gene: TRBJ2-3
CDR3 length: 16
D gene: NA
clone size: once

CDR3 DNA: TGTGCCAGCAGCCGCAGGGACAGGGTTGGTAGTTCACCCCTCCACTTT
CDR3 protein: CASSRRDRVGSSPLHF
V gene: TRBV4-2
J gene: TRBJ1-6
CDR3 length: 16
D gene: TRBD1
clone size: NA

CDR3 DNA: TGTGCCAGCCTTAAATCCCGAACAGGGAAAAAACTGTTTTTT
CDR3 protein: CASLKSRTGKKLFF
V gene: TRBV28
J gene: TRBJ1-4
CDR3 length: 14
D gene: NA
clone size: NA

CDR3 DNA: TGCAGCGTTGAAACGAACAGGGAAGGCACTGAAGCTTTCTTT
CDR3 protein: CSVETNREGTEAFF
V gene: TRBV29-1
J gene: TRBJ1-1
CDR3 length: 14
D gene: NA
clone size: once

CDR3 DNA: TGTGCCAGCAGCGTAGCTGGAGGAGGGCAAAACATTCAGTACTTC
CDR3 protein: CASSVAGGGQNIQYF
V gene: TRBV9
J gene: TRBJ2-4
CDR3 length: 15
D gene: NA
clone size: NA

CDR3 DNA: TGTGCCAGCAGAAATTCACTAGCGGGGGGGTACAATGAGCAGTTCTTC
CDR3 protein: CASRNSLAGGYNEQFF
V gene: TRBV6-6
J gene: TRBJ2-1
CDR3 length: 16
D gene: TRBD2
clone size: NA

CDR3 DNA: TGTGCCAGCAGCCAAGTAGACAGGGTTAGCGAGCAGTACTTC
CDR3 protein: CASSQVDRVSEQYF
V gene: TRBV14
J gene: TRBJ2-7
CDR3 length: 14
D gene: TRBD1
clone size: once

CDR3 DNA: TGTGCCAGCAGTTCGGGAGGCAGTACTAATGAAAAACTGTTTTTT
CDR3 protein: CASSSGGSTNEKLFF
V gene: TRBV28
J gene: TRBJ1-4
CDR3 length: 15
D gene: NA
clone size: NA

CDR3 DNA: TGTGCAAGTCGCTTAAAAAACCGGACAGATAACTACGAGCAGTACTTC
CDR3 protein: CASRLKNRTDNYEQYF
V gene: TRBV12-2
J gene: TRBJ2-7
CDR3 length: 16
D gene: NA
clone size: NA